This T cell receptor (beta chain) originates from a study of neurological immune-mediated disorders. Time point described: longitudinal time-point 1 (baseline). Each CDR3 protein gets one entry after TCRdb re-called the 5' RACE reads with MiXCR. The sample lists around 76,000 distinct CDR3 sequences, 10% occurring once. In its sample, this clonotype was seen many times. Germline CDR1 and CDR2: SQVTM and ANQGSEA. Trimming took 4 bases from V and 0 from J, leaving 6 bases between them. The CDR3 totals 12 residues. The sequenced material came from PBMCs. The sequence was obtained from a man younger than 40 in good health. This sequence joins TRBV29-1 and TRBJ2-5; a possible D gene is TRBD2 (5 bases). The CDR3 nucleotides read TGCAGCGTTGGAGGGTACCAAGAGACCCAGTACTTC. Translating gives CSVGGYQETQYF.